These 27 T cell receptor beta chains were all obtained from the same sample, sequenced in a study of T cells after yellow fever vaccination. One entry per CDR3 protein, called by TCRdb with MiXCR from the 5' RACE reads. The data contain 300,000 to 400,000 distinct CDR3 sequences, 3% to 4.5% of them singletons. The specimen was PBMCs, collected 5 days after the yellow fever booster vaccination. The origin of the receptors is a man aged 18 to 30 who received the YFV17D yellow fever vaccine.

This clonotype has more than one count but fewer than ten. The rearrangement joins TRBV5-5 to TRBJ2-2; D may be TRBD1 (5 bases). The V gene lost 0 bases and the J gene lost 7 bases, with 16 bases spanning the gap. The CDR3 is 16 amino acids. Germline CDR1 SGHKS, CDR2 YYEKEE (reference sequence). The CDR3 spells CASSLAFGQGSGELFF. The CDR3 nucleotides are TGTGCCAGCAGCTTGGCGTTCGGGCAGGGAAGCGGGGAGCTGTTTTTT.

The chain links TRBV7-2 to TRBJ1-2, with D possibly being TRBD1 (6 bases). Germline V gene lookup returns CDR1 SGHTA and CDR2 FQGNSA. There are 17 residues in the CDR3. The V gene lost 3 bases and the J gene lost 7 bases, with 24 bases spanning the gap. The CDR3 bases are TGTGCCAGCAGCTTCTCCCCCTACAGGGAGCCTATCCGTGGCTACACCTTC. It codes for CASSFSPYREPIRGYTF.

The chain employs TRBV20-1 and TRBJ2-7; D is perhaps TRBD1 (5 bases). Trimming shortened V by 5 bases and J by 3 bases, and 14 bases separated the two germline ends. CDR3 length equals 13 residues. From germline, CDR1 is DFQATT and CDR2 SNEGSKA (reference sequence). CDR3 sequence (DNA): TGCAGTGCTGGACCACAGGCAGTCTACGAGCAGTACTTC. Amino acid sequence: CSAGPQAVYEQYF.

This clonotype has a count of ten or more. The chain is built from TRBV6-2 or TRBV6-3 and TRBJ2-7; 9 bases align to TRBD1. CDR1 and CDR2 from the germline V gene are MNHEY and SVGEGT. After removal of 2 bases from V and 5 bases from J, the junction contained 7 bases not matched to a gene. This CDR3 comprises 15 residues. The CDR3, as DNA: TGTGCCAGCAGTTACGCCCCGGGACAGGGCCACGAGCAGTACGTC. It encodes CASSYAPGQGHEQYV.

This rearrangement joins TRBV6-2 or TRBV6-3 to TRBJ1-2, with 7 positions matching TRBD1. CDR3 length: 13 amino acids. J was trimmed by 4 bases and V by 8 bases; bases with no gene match: 7. Germline loops: CDR1 MNHEY, CDR2 SVGEGT. CDR3 sequence reads: CASGTAYLYGYTF. CDR3 in DNA: TGTGCCAGCGGGACAGCTTATCTCTATGGCTACACCTTC.

This clonotype has ten or more counts. The chain recombines TRBV4-1 with TRBJ1-1; D might be TRBD1 (6 bases). The CDR3 runs to 17 residues. Germline-derived CDR1 and CDR2 are MGHRA and YSYEKL. V was shortened by 3 bases and J by 2 bases, with 19 bases between the two germline ends. The CDR3: CASSQPGGGAGNTEAFF. As DNA, the CDR3 is TGCGCCAGCAGCCAGCCCGGGGGGGGGGCTGGAAACACTGAAGCTTTCTTT.

This clonotype turned up a few times. The rearrangement uses TRBV12-5 and TRBJ2-3; D is tentatively TRBD1 or TRBD2 (5 bases each). From germline, CDR1 is LGHNT and CDR2 FRNRAP. This CDR3 is 14 amino acids long. Trimming shortened V by 5 bases and J by 10 bases, and 19 bases separated the two germline ends. The CDR3 protein is CASGLGTAAEPQYF. CDR3 DNA: TGTGCTAGTGGTCTAGGGACCGCGGCCGAGCCGCAGTATTTT.

This clonotype was seen a handful of times. The rearrangement uses TRBV11-3 and TRBJ2-1; tentative D call: TRBD1 (5 bases). Germline lookup yields CDR1 SGHNT and CDR2 YENEEA. The CDR3 is made up of 12 amino acids. Trimming left V 4 bases short and J 10 bases short, with 11 bases between. In nucleotides, the CDR3 is TGTGCCAGCAGCTCAGGGCAAGGGGAGCAGTTCTTC. It yields the protein CASSSGQGEQFF.

In this sample, this clonotype turned up many times. CDR3 coding DNA: TGCAGTGCTCCGGTGACGGGTGGTACGCAGTATTTT. Translating it yields CSAPVTGGTQYF. The chain joins TRBV20-1 to TRBJ2-3; D is undetermined. The CDR3 consists of 12 residues. The germline V gene encodes CDR1 DFQATT and CDR2 SNEGSKA (reference sequence). Trimming cost V 5 bases and J 8 bases, with 14 bases left between them.

This clonotype was seen many times. This chain connects TRBV28 to TRBJ2-4; weak D call: TRBD1 (6 bases). The CDR3 length is 14 residues. Per germline, CDR1 MDHEN and CDR2 SYDVKM. Between the trimmed V and J ends, which lost 8 bases and 1 base, there was a span of 12 bases. CDR3 sequence: CASGGTDAKNIQYF. DNA of the CDR3: TGTGCCAGCGGGGGCACTGACGCCAAAAACATTCAGTACTTC.

This clonotype has ten or more counts. The rearrangement joins TRBV27 to TRBJ2-7; 8 bases are a match to TRBD1. Per germline, CDR1 MNHEY and CDR2 SMNVEV (reference sequence). This CDR3 contains 14 residues. The V gene end was trimmed by 6 bases and the J gene end by 6 bases; junction bases not matched to a gene: 10. The CDR3 coding sequence is TGTGCCAGCAGCCAATCCAGACAGGGGATCGAGCAGTACTTC. It specifies CASSQSRQGIEQYF.

Of note for this clonotype: Possible read error: a much larger clone is one base away. This chain connects TRBV12-5 to TRBJ2-3; D is undetermined. Germline V CDR1 and CDR2: LGHNT, FRNRAP. The V gene lost 2 bases and the J gene lost 2 bases, with 8 bases spanning the gap. The CDR3 contains 14 residues. CDR3 amino acids: CASGLKRNTDTQYF. In DNA form, the CDR3 reads TGTGCTAGTGGTTTGAAACGTAACACAGATACGCAGTATTTT.

This clonotype was seen only a few times. The V call is TRBV5-1, the J call TRBJ2-7; a weak D match, TRBD2 (6 bases). V shed 4 bases and J shed 3 bases, with 17 bases lying between them. CDR1 and CDR2 (germline): SGHRS, YFSETQ. The CDR3 is 15 residues long. CDR3 sequence reads: CASSPGGAPSYEQYF. The CDR3 region has the DNA TGCGCCAGCAGCCCCGGAGGGGCGCCAAGCTACGAGCAGTACTTC. The whole variable domain, filled in from reference TRBV5-1 and TRBJ2-7, reads KAGVTQTPRYLIKTRGQQVTLSCSPISGHRSVSWYQQTPGQGLQFLFEYFSETQRNKGNFPGRFSGRQFSNSRSEMNVSTLELGDSALYLCASSPGGAPSYEQYFGPGTRLTVT.

The table lists this clonotype with a few counts. The chain recombines TRBV7-3 with TRBJ2-3; tentative D call: TRBD1 (5 bases). Per germline, CDR1 SGHTA and CDR2 FQGTGA. CDR3 length: 15 amino acids. V was shortened by 2 bases and J by 0 bases, with 9 bases between the two germline ends. The DNA for the CDR3 is TGTGCCAGCAGCTTACAGGGTCAGAGCACAGATACGCAGTATTTT. Amino acid sequence: CASSLQGQSTDTQYF.

This chain uses TRBV29-1 with TRBJ2-7, with 11 bases identical to TRBD1. Germline loops: CDR1 SQVTM, CDR2 ANQGSEA. CDR3 length: 13 residues. J gave up 5 bases and V 4 bases, and 4 bases lay outside the gene matches. The CDR3 here is CSVVGQGVHEQYF. CDR3 bases: TGCAGCGTTGTGGGACAGGGGGTACACGAGCAGTACTTC.

The V gene is TRBV7-9, the J gene TRBJ2-7; D is possibly TRBD1 (6 bases). CDR1 is SEHNR and CDR2 is FQNEAQ in the germline V gene (reference sequence). The CDR3 has 13 residues. Trimming took off 10 bases at V and 1 base at J, with 14 bases between the two ends. The CDR3 nucleotides read TGTGCCACCGAAAGGACAGCTTCCTACGAGCAGTACTTC. Its translation is CATERTASYEQYF.

At least ten counts were recorded for this clonotype. The chain recombines TRBV20-1 with TRBJ1-2; no clear D. Trimming shortened V by 5 bases and J by 4 bases, and 14 bases separated the two germline ends. This CDR3 is 13 amino acids long. Germline loops: CDR1 DFQATT, CDR2 SNEGSKA (reference sequence). The CDR3 DNA follows: TGCAGTGCTCCTACCCTAACGGGCTATGGCTACACCTTC. Residues: CSAPTLTGYGYTF.

The sample holds a few counts of this clonotype. This sequence joins TRBV30 and TRBJ1-4, with D maybe TRBD1 (5 bases). V dropped 4 bases and J dropped 7 bases, with 16 bases sitting between them. Germline V lookup: CDR1 GTSNPN, CDR2 SVGIG (reference sequence). CDR3 size: 14 residues. DNA for the CDR3: TGTGCCTGGAAGCCTACGACAGAATTTGAAAAACTGTTTTTT. It is translated as CAWKPTTEFEKLFF.

This clonotype appeared many times. The gene calls are TRBV4-3 and TRBJ2-1; 7 bases agree with TRBD1. Looked up from germline, CDR1 is LGHNA and CDR2 is YSLEER. V dropped 1 base and J dropped 4; count of bases not matched to a gene: 10. The CDR3 extends over 17 amino acids. CDR3 loop: CASSQVWTGIKYNEQFF. CDR3 bases: TGCGCCAGCAGCCAAGTTTGGACAGGAATTAAATACAATGAGCAGTTCTTC.

This clonotype appeared many times. The chain recombines TRBV7-9 with TRBJ2-3; the D gene is possibly TRBD1 (6 bases). Germline lookup yields CDR1 SEHNR and CDR2 FQNEAQ (reference sequence). V dropped 5 bases and J dropped 2 bases, with 23 bases sitting between them. The CDR3 contains 18 residues. The DNA of the CDR3 is TGTGCCAGCAGCCCGTTACGAGGCCAGGGGAAAGACACAGATACGCAGTATTTT. It is translated as CASSPLRGQGKDTDTQYF.

The chain joins TRBV4-2 to TRBJ1-1, with D unclear. The CDR3 covers 11 residues. V lost 8 bases and J 4 bases, leaving 8 bases between the germline ends. Germline lookup yields CDR1 LGHNA and CDR2 YNFKEQ. CDR3 DNA sequence: TGTGCCAGCCGTTCCGGCACTGAAGCTTTCTTT. Its translation is CASRSGTEAFF.

This chain links TRBV9 with TRBJ1-3, with D hard to call. The CDR3 spans 13 residues. Trimming cost V 5 bases and J 3 bases, with 9 bases left between them. The germline V gene has CDR1 SGDLS and CDR2 YYNGEE. The CDR3 is CASSRLVGNTIYF. The DNA of the CDR3 is TGTGCCAGCAGTCGATTAGTTGGAAACACCATATATTTT.

This clonotype showed up many times. The rearrangement links TRBV7-6 to TRBJ1-4; 7 bases line up with TRBD1. With V trimmed by 4 bases and J by 1 base, 9 bases remained unmatched. CDR3 length equals 17 residues. Per germline, CDR1 SGHVS and CDR2 FNYEAQ. CDR3 nucleotides: TGTGCCAGCAGCTCCGATCCAAGACAGGGAACTAATGAAAAACTGTTTTTT. This codes for CASSSDPRQGTNEKLFF.

This clonotype was observed a handful of times. J is TRBJ2-1 and V is TRBV7-9, with a tentative D call TRBD1 (5 bases). Germline V CDR1 and CDR2: SEHNR, FQNEAQ (reference sequence). The length of the CDR3 is 15 residues. Trimming took off 4 bases at V and 5 bases at J, with 15 bases between the two ends. The CDR3 DNA reads as TGTGCCAGCAGCTCGCCCCTCAAAGGGGACAATGAGCAGTTCTTC. It translates to CASSSPLKGDNEQFF.

J is TRBJ1-2 and V is TRBV12-3 or TRBV12-4; 9 nucleotides match TRBD1. This CDR3 is 16 amino acids long. Trimming cost V 3 bases and J 4 bases; bases outside gene matches: 9. CDR3 protein: CASSFGDRVGGYGYTF. CDR3 DNA sequence: TGTGCCAGCAGTTTTGGGGACAGGGTGGGGGGCTATGGCTACACCTTC.

This clonotype was observed many times. The chain uses TRBV7-8 and TRBJ2-5; D not resolved. CDR3 length equals 13 residues. V dropped 4 bases and J dropped 9 bases, with 15 bases sitting between them. Looked up from germline, CDR1 is SGHVS and CDR2 is FQNEAQ. The CDR3 DNA follows: TGTGCCAGCAGCTCAGCCTCCCTGAATGCCCAGTACTTC. Its translation is CASSSASLNAQYF.

This clonotype was detected many times. The gene calls are TRBV12-3 or TRBV12-4 and TRBJ2-5; D possibly corresponds to TRBD1 (6 bases). With 6 bases removed from V and 3 bases from J, the gap between germline ends came to 11 bases. The CDR3 has 13 residues. DNA of the CDR3: TGTGCCAGCAGAAGGACAGCGAAAGAGACCCAGTACTTC. As protein: CASRRTAKETQYF.